The present TCR beta chain was sequenced within a study of response to subunit inactivated influenza vaccine. Whole-study results and caveats: After each seasonal influenza vaccination, few new T cells are recruited, the authors suggested.

One entry per CDR3 protein results from TCRdb running MiXCR on the RT-PCR reads. Of approximately 170,000 distinct CDR3 sequences in the sample, under 15% were seen once. This clonotype was detected many times. Antigen specificity is unknown. The CDR3 runs 10 residues. CDR1 is MDHEN and CDR2 is SYDVKM in the germline V gene. With 4 bases removed from V and 9 bases from J, the gap between germline ends came to 4 bases. The V gene is TRBV28, the J gene TRBJ1-5, with D hard to call. Here the sequenced sample was CD8+ T cells sorted from PBMCs, taken roughly 5 days after vaccination. The clonotype originates from a man aged 50 to 60 who received an inactivated influenza vaccine. Here the CDR3 DNA reads TGTGCCAGCAGTTATGGGCCCCAGCATTTT. Protein product: CASSYGPQHF.